The clone carrying this T cell receptor (beta chain) was seen a few times. The target antigen is unknown. Germline CDR1 and CDR2: LGHNA and YNFKEQ. This CDR3 is built from 14 residues. Trimming took 0 bases from V and 3 from J, leaving 8 bases between them. The time point is: late sampling 161 to 241 days after vaccination in a few convalescent patients. As to treatment: approximately 9-day PBMC culture with coronavirus spike peptide pools or control peptides (ViraFEST assay). Cultured CD4+ T cell DNA underwent sequencing with the Oncomine TCR Beta short-read assay. TCRdb reprocessed the PCR reads via MiXCR and lists one record per CDR3 protein. The sample lists fewer than 25,000 distinct CDR3 sequences, 30% occurring once. The data stem from a study of vaccination and CD4 T cells after COVID-19. Study context: Spike peptides, overlapping and drawn from SARS-CoV-2, HCoV-NL63, HCoV-OC43 and HCoV-229E, were used to stimulate cells.

This receptor was obtained from a human donor who had recovered from COVID-19. V and J are TRBV4-2 and TRBJ2-5, with no clear D. The sequenced sample was CD4+ T cells from blood, cultured in vitro, obtained about 7 months after SARS-CoV-2 vaccination. The CDR3 reads CASSQELPEETQYF. The DNA for the CDR3 is TGTGCCAGCAGCCAAGAATTGCCCGAAGAGACCCAGTACTTC.